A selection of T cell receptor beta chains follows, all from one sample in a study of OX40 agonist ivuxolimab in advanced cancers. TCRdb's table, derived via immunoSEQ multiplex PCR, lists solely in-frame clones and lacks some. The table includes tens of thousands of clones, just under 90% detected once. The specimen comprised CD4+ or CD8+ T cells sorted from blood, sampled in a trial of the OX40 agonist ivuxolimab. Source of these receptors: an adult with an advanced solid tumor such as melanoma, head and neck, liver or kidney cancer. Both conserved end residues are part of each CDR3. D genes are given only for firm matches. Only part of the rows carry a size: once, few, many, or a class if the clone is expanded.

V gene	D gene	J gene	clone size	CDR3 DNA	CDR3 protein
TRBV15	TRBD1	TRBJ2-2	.	TGTGCCACCAGCAGAGATGGCAGGGGGCCCCTTTCCGGGGAGCTGTTTTTT	CATSRDGRGPLSGELFF
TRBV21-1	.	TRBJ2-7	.	TGTGCCAGCAGGAAGGGACTAGCGGGAGGGTTCACCTACGAGCAGTACTTC	CASRKGLAGGFTYEQYF
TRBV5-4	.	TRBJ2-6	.	TGTGCCAGCACCCATATTACCTCTGGGGCCAACGTCCTGACTTTC	CASTHITSGANVLTF
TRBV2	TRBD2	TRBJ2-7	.	TGTGCCAGCAGGGTATCGGGACTAGCCTACGAGCAGTACTTC	CASRVSGLAYEQYF
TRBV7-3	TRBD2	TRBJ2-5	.	TGTGCCAGCAGCCGGTACGGGAGGGCCGGGGAGACCCAGTACTTC	CASSRYGRAGETQYF
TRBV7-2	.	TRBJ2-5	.	TGTGCCAGCAGCCGATCAGGGCTAGAGACCCAGTACTTC	CASSRSGLETQYF
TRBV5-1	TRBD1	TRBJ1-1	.	TGCGCCAGCAGCAGACTACAGGGGACGAACACTGAAGCTTTCTTT	CASSRLQGTNTEAFF
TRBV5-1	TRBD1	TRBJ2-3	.	TGCGCCAGCAGCCGACCGGGACAGGGCACAGATACGCAGTATTTT	CASSRPGQGTDTQYF
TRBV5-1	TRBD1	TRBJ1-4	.	TGCGCCAGCAGCTTGGGCTTTGGGACAGTTTTCGAAAAACTGTTTTTT	CASSLGFGTVFEKLFF
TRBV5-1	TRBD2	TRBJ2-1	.	TGCGCCAGCAGGACTAGCGGGACGAATGAGCAGTTCTTC	CASRTSGTNEQFF
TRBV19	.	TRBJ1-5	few	TGTGCCAGTAGTATGCGGGAAAACATTCAGCCCCAGCATTTT	CASSMRENIQPQHF
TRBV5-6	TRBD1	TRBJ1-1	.	TGTGCCAGCAGCTTTACAGGGGGCGATGATGAAGCTTTCTTT	CASSFTGGDDEAFF
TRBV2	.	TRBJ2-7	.	TGTGCCAGCAGTGCAACTAGAAGGGCCTCCGAGCAGTACTTC	CASSATRRASEQYF
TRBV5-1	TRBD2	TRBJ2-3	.	TGCGCCAGCAGCTTGGCTGTCTTGTCTAGCGGGCCTTACACAGATACGCAGTATTTT	CASSLAVLSSGPYTDTQYF
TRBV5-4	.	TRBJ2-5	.	TGTGCCAGCAGCTTGGAAGTCGCGACGAGCCAAGAGACCCAGTACTTC	CASSLEVATSQETQYF
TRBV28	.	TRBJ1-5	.	TGTGCCAGCAGTTTAGGCGGGGCGAGCAATCAGCCCCAGCATTTT	CASSLGGASNQPQHF
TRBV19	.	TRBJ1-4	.	TGTGCCAGTAGTCGGCAGGAAAATGAAAAACTGTTTTTT	CASSRQENEKLFF
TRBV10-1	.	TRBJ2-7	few	TGCGCCAGCAGTGAGTCGGACGGTGAGCAGTACTTC	CASSESDGEQYF
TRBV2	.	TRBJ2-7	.	TGTGCCAGCAGTGCAGATTTCGAGCAGTACTTC	CASSADFEQYF
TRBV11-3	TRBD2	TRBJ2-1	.	TGTGCCAGCAGCTTAGCGGGAGGGCTCGGGTTGCAGTTCTTC	CASSLAGGLGLQFF
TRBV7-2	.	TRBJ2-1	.	TGTGCCAGCACCCGCAGGGCGGACTACAATGAGCAGTTCTTC	CASTRRADYNEQFF
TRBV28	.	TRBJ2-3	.	TGTGCCAGCAGTTTAGACGGACAAGGCTTCACGCAGTATTTT	CASSLDGQGFTQYF
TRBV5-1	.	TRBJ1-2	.	TGCGCCAGCAGCTTGGTGGAAGGGGAAGGCTACACCTTC	CASSLVEGEGYTF
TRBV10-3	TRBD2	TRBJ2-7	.	TGTGCCATCAGTGAGTCGACACTAGCGGCCCCAATAGAGCAGTACTTC	CAISESTLAAPIEQYF
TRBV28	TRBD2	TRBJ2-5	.	TGTGCCAGCAGGGCGGGAGGGCCTGGGACCCAGTACTTC	CASRAGGPGTQYF
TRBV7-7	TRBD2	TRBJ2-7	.	TGTGCTAGCAGTCCCCCGGGGAGCGGGAGGGCCTCGGGTTTCTACGAGCAGTACTTC	CASSPPGSGRASGFYEQYF
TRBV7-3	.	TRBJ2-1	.	TGTGCCAGCAGCTTAACGCCGGGGAATGAGCAGTTCTTC	CASSLTPGNEQFF
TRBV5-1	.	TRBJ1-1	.	TGCGCCAGCAGCTTGGACGGCAGGGCGAACACTGAAGCTTTCTTT	CASSLDGRANTEAFF
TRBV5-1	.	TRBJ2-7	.	TGCGCCAGCACCCTCGGACCCCAAGTGAGCCACGAGCAGTACTTC	CASTLGPQVSHEQYF
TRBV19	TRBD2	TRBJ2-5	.	TGTGCCAGTAGCCCTCAGGGGAGCGGGAGGAAGACCCAGTACTTC	CASSPQGSGRKTQYF
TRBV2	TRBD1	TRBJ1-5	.	TGTGCCAGCAGTGAGGGACAGGGGGCACGCAATCAGCCCCAGCATTTT	CASSEGQGARNQPQHF
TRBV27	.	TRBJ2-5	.	TGTGCCAGCCGACCCCGCCAGGGCGCTGGGGAGACCCAGTACTTC	CASRPRQGAGETQYF
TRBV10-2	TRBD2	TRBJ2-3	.	TGCGCCAGCAGTGATCCTAGCGGGAGGAGCACAGATACGCAGTATTTT	CASSDPSGRSTDTQYF
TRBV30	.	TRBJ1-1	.	TGTGCCTGGAGTGCTGGGTTCGGGAGCGGGGGGGCTTTCTTT	CAWSAGFGSGGAFF
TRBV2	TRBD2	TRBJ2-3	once	TGTGCCAGCAGTAGACTAGCGGGAGGTGATACGCAGTATTTT	CASSRLAGGDTQYF
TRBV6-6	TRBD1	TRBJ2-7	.	TGTGCCAGCAAGAAAGGGACAGGGGGGTACGAGCAGTACTTC	CASKKGTGGYEQYF
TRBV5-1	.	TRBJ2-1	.	TGCGCCAGCAGCTTGGCGGGTACCGGTGAGCAGTTCTTC	CASSLAGTGEQFF
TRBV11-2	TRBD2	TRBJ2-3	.	TGTGCCAGCAGTCCTACCGGGACTAGCGGGATTGGAGATACGCAGTATTTT	CASSPTGTSGIGDTQYF
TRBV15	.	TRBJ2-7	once	TGTGCCACCAGCAGAGATATGTGGCGGGACTACGAGCAGTACTTC	CATSRDMWRDYEQYF
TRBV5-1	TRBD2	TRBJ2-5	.	TGCGCCAGCAGCTTGGTCCTAGCGGGAGCACCTCGGGGAGAGACCCAGTACTTC	CASSLVLAGAPRGETQYF
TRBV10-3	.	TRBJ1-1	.	TGTGCCATCCTTAAGGGGTGGGACACTGAAGCTTTCTTT	CAILKGWDTEAFF
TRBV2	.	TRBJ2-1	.	TGTGCCAGCAGTGACCTAGTAAACTCCTACAATGAGCAGTTCTTC	CASSDLVNSYNEQFF
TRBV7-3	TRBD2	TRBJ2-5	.	TGTGCCAGCAGCTTATTGGAAAGGACTAGCGTGGAGACCCAGTACTTC	CASSLLERTSVETQYF
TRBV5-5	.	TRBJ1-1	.	TGTGCCAGCAGCTTGAGAACAGGGTGGGACACTGAAGCTTTCTTT	CASSLRTGWDTEAFF
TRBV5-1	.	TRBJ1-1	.	TGCGCCAGCAGCTTGGCCGTTGGGTCTCCAAAGGGCACTGAAGCTTTCTTT	CASSLAVGSPKGTEAFF
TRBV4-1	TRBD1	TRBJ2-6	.	TGCGCCAGCAGCCAAGATTCGGCAGGGGGCATTGGTGTTAGGGCCAACGTCCTGACTTTC	CASSQDSAGGIGVRANVLTF